The entry that follows covers one T cell receptor (beta chain) sequence. The data are from a study of a mutant IDH1 vaccine in newly diagnosed glioma. Time point of the sample: baseline, week 1 (first vaccination visit). Treatment specified: pre-vaccination baseline after standard-of-care therapy. The method was immunoSEQ multiplex PCR; TCRdb's version includes in-frame clones alone and lacks a portion of them. Of about 88,000 clones in the sample, over 75% were seen once. The CDR3 totals 14 residues. CDR1 and CDR2 from the germline V gene are SGHRS and YFSETQ. Trimming shortened V by 2 bases and J by 2 bases, and 10 bases separated the two germline ends.

V gene TRBV5-1 combines with J gene TRBJ1-2, with a possible D match to TRBD1 (5 bases). The TCR sequence derives from a man aged 35 to 55 with glioma. Some clones in this sample may be carry-over from other donors' samples. The sequenced sample was PBMCs, obtained from a glioma patient treated with radiotherapy, temozolomide or both. This CDR3 reads CASSLSGLNYGYTF. CDR3 bases: TGCGCCAGCAGCTTATCAGGGTTAAACTATGGCTACACCTTC.